A selection of T cell receptor beta chains follows, all from one sample in a study of human T cells and chemical hapten exposure. TCRdb analysed the RACE reads with MiXCR anew, one entry per CDR3 protein. The sample records fewer than 200,000 distinct CDR3 sequences, around a quarter being singletons. The sample consisted of whole blood, taken in connection with sensitization to the hapten diphenylcyclopropenone (DPC). These receptors came from a woman under 30 with alopecia areata. Some clones in this sample may be carry-over from other donors' samples. Both conserved end residues are part of each CDR3. Each record gives: V gene, J gene, CDR3 protein.

>TRBV5-4|TRBJ2-1
CASSPSTSSYNEQFF
>TRBV5-1|TRBJ2-5
CASSFWGPQETQYF
>TRBV7-9|TRBJ1-1
CASSLQNPRTEAFF
>TRBV20-1|TRBJ1-3
CSANRRQIRGNTIYF
>TRBV14|TRBJ2-1
CASSQGLAYTSSYNEQFF
>TRBV7-2|TRBJ2-7
CASTRVSYEQYF
>TRBV6-5|TRBJ1-2
CATGQGVGYTF
>TRBV7-2|TRBJ2-1
CASSLATVEQFF
>TRBV7-2|TRBJ2-3
CASSPIAGKDTQYF
>TRBV7-8|TRBJ2-1
CASSFQYEQFF
>TRBV6-5|TRBJ1-2
CASRPDAANYGYTF
>TRBV3-1|TRBJ2-1
CASSQVSGLAYNEQFF
>TRBV7-2|TRBJ2-1
CASRNLSARSSYNEQFF
>TRBV11-2|TRBJ2-5
CASSLRSWRETQYF
>TRBV18|TRBJ1-2
CASSPWAGDFYGYTF
>TRBV12-3/TRBV12-4|TRBJ1-1
CASTLRGVGAGTEAFF
>TRBV6-6|TRBJ2-3
CATEKSSGTDTQYF
>TRBV7-7|TRBJ2-3
CASSATGGATDTQYF
>TRBV7-6|TRBJ2-1
CASSLATGGPGGEQFF
>TRBV4-1|TRBJ2-2
CASSQDRFASGSGMGELFF
>TRBV7-9|TRBJ1-1
CASSLVRGEKEAFF
>TRBV7-2|TRBJ1-1
CASSPRFAVTEAFF
>TRBV6-6|TRBJ1-5
CASRPTGGQGDQPQHF
>TRBV7-2|TRBJ1-1
CASSSLDRTEAFF
>TRBV20-1|TRBJ2-5
CSASITVQETQYF
>TRBV19|TRBJ1-1
CASSFDRNTEAFF
>TRBV5-1|TRBJ2-7
CASSPGVGRVTYEQYF
>TRBV18|TRBJ1-5
CASSASWGSGQPQHF
>TRBV29-1|TRBJ1-1
CSVEDPGSEAFF
>TRBV4-3|TRBJ2-3
CASSQDEGVVTDTQYF
>TRBV2|TRBJ2-2
CAYKQGDGELFF
>TRBV19|TRBJ2-7
CASSTSEVYEQYF
>TRBV7-2|TRBJ2-5
CASSDSGRREETQYF
>TRBV3-2|TRBJ2-7
CASSRSRQGRSYEQYF
>TRBV30|TRBJ2-5
CARESGAQTQYF
>TRBV5-1|TRBJ2-4
CASSSHLGKNIQYF
>TRBV29-1|TRBJ1-2
CSVEKMASGYTF
>TRBV30|TRBJ2-3
CAWSPGQARDTQYF
>TRBV30|TRBJ1-4
CAWGRDTTLSNEKLFF
>TRBV4-3|TRBJ2-7
CASSQEGAGAEEQYF
>TRBV9|TRBJ2-1
CASSVADRGGRFNEQFF
>TRBV21-1|TRBJ2-5
CASSSQNEFQETQYF
>TRBV24-1|TRBJ1-4
CATSDSGPGVFF
>TRBV7-2|TRBJ2-7
CASSLGDSGSYEQYF
>TRBV6-2/TRBV6-3|TRBJ2-1
CASSYLWLMQFF
>TRBV20-1|TRBJ2-1
CSATLLAGARNEQFF
>TRBV30|TRBJ1-5
CAWSGGGAQPQHF